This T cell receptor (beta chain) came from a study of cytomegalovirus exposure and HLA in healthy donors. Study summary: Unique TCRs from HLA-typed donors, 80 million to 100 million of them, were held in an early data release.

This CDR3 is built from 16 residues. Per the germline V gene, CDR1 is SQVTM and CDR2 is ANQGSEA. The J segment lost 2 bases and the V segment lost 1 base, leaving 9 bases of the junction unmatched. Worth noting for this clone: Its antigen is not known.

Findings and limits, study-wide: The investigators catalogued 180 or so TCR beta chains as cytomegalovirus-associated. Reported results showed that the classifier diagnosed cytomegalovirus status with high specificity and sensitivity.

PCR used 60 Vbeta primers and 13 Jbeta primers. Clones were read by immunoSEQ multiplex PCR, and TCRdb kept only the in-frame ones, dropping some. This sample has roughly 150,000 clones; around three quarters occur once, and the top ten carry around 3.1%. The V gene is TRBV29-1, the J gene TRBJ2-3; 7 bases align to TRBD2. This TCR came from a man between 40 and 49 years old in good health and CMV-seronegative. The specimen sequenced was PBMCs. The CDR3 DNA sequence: TGCAGCGTTGAAGGCACTAGCGCCAGAAACACAGATACGCAGTATTTT. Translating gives CSVEGTSARNTDTQYF.